A single sample gave rise to the 27 T cell receptor beta chains below, sequenced in a study of blood T cell repertoires in COVID-19. The repertoire was sequenced with immunoSEQ multiplex PCR; TCRdb's copy has only in-frame clones and lacks some. Of around 200,000 clones listed, roughly nine tenths are singletons. Sequences were obtained from PBMCs or T cells enriched from blood (not recorded which). The receptors derive from a woman in her 40s with acute COVID-19.

The chain uses TRBV28 and TRBJ1-2, with 8 bases aligning to TRBD1. V lost 1 base, J lost 7 bases, and 5 bases stayed unmatched. Germline CDR1 is MDHEN and CDR2 is SYDVKM. There are 14 residues in the CDR3. The CDR3 loop is CASSLLQGESGYTF. CDR3 DNA sequence: TGTGCCAGCAGTTTATTACAGGGGGAGTCTGGCTACACCTTC.

The rearrangement uses TRBV9 and TRBJ2-7; 9 positions match TRBD1. The CDR3 runs to 19 residues. Per the germline V gene, CDR1 is SGDLS and CDR2 is YYNGEE. J was trimmed by 5 bases and V by 0 bases; bases with no gene match: 18. The CDR3 DNA is TGTGCCAGCAGCGTAGCATCCGGGACAGGGTTAGTCGGAGACCACGAGCAGTACTTC. This encodes CASSVASGTGLVGDHEQYF. Full variable domain (remainder filled in from reference TRBV9 and TRBJ2-7): DSGVTQTPKHLITATGQRVTLRCSPRSGDLSVYWYQQSLDQGLQFLIQYYNGEERAKGNILERFSAQQFPDLHSELNLSSLELGDSALYFCASSVASGTGLVGDHEQYFGPGTRLTVT.

V and J are TRBV7-9 and TRBJ1-2; 8 positions match TRBD1. This CDR3 is 13 amino acids long. The J segment lost 4 bases and the V segment lost 4 bases, leaving 2 bases of the junction unmatched. Germline-derived CDR1 and CDR2 are SEHNR and FQNEAQ (reference sequence). The CDR3: CASSYDRGYGYTF. The CDR3 nucleotides read TGTGCCAGCAGCTACGACAGGGGCTATGGCTACACCTTC. The full variable domain, its missing parts supplied by reference TRBV7-9 and TRBJ1-2, is DTGVSQNPRHKITKRGQNVTFRCDPISEHNRLYWYRQTLGQGPEFLTYFQNEAQLEKSRLLSDRFSAERPKGSFSTLEIQRTEQGDSAMYLCASSYDRGYGYTFGSGTRLTVV.

V is TRBV7-9 and J is TRBJ1-2; 9 bases line up with TRBD1. The J segment lost 8 bases and the V segment lost 5 bases, leaving 9 bases of the junction unmatched. Looked up from germline, CDR1 is SEHNR and CDR2 is FQNEAQ (reference sequence). The CDR3 totals 14 residues. Here the CDR3 DNA reads TGTGCCAGCAGCGCCCAACAGGGGGCGGGGGGCTACACCTTC. Amino acid sequence: CASSAQQGAGGYTF.

This CDR3 reads CASSSGQGALGYTF. The CDR3 bases are TGTGCCAGCAGTTCTGGACAGGGGGCCTTGGGCTACACCTTC. The chain couples TRBV2 to TRBJ1-2; 11 nucleotides align to TRBD1. J lost 8 bases, V lost 5 bases, and 7 bases had no gene match. This CDR3 contains 14 residues. Germline values: CDR1 SNHLY, CDR2 FYNNEI.

The rearrangement links TRBV2 to TRBJ2-1; 9 bases map to TRBD2. V dropped 7 bases and J dropped 5; count of bases not matched to a gene: 9. CDR3 size: 15 residues. Germline lookup yields CDR1 SNHLY and CDR2 FYNNEI. CDR3 in amino acids: CASTVRTSVNNEQFF. CDR3 coding DNA: TGTGCCAGCACGGTCAGGACTAGCGTGAACAATGAGCAGTTCTTC.

The chain combines TRBV6-5 with TRBJ2-3; 9 bases line up with TRBD1. The germline gives CDR1 MNHEY, CDR2 SVGAGI. The CDR3 spans 15 residues. V lost 6 bases to trimming and J lost 1 base; unmatched junction nucleotides: 5. CDR3 loop: CASRYRGLGTDTQYF. For the CDR3, the DNA is TGTGCCAGCAGGTACAGGGGGCTCGGCACAGATACGCAGTATTTT.

Only one count was recorded for this clone. V and J are TRBV7-2 and TRBJ2-7; a possible D gene is TRBD2 (5 bases). This CDR3 is 14 amino acids long. Germline V gene sequence: CDR1 SGHTA, CDR2 FQGNSA. Trimming took 6 bases from V and 0 from J, leaving 12 bases between them. This chain's CDR3 is CASRKLDNSYEQYF. In DNA, the CDR3 is TGTGCCAGCAGAAAACTAGACAACTCCTACGAGCAGTACTTC.

The rearrangement joins TRBV28 to TRBJ1-2; possible D gene TRBD1, 6 bases. V gave up 6 bases and J gave up 8 bases, with 19 bases separating them. The V gene's germline CDR1 is MDHEN and CDR2 SYDVKM. This CDR3 has 14 residues. CDR3 nucleotide sequence: TGTGCCAGCAGCAGACAGGCTGGGGAGGGGGGCTACACCTTC. Amino acid sequence: CASSRQAGEGGYTF.

The gene calls are TRBV7-2 and TRBJ2-1; 7 bases are a match to TRBD1. Trimming removed 5 bases from V and 7 bases from J; junction bases left unmatched: 11. Germline V gives CDR1 SGHTA, CDR2 FQGNSA. This CDR3 contains 15 residues. CDR3 in DNA: TGTGCCAGCAGCCCCCTCTTAGGGACAGCTAATGAGCAGTTCTTC. Translated: CASSPLLGTANEQFF.

The V gene is TRBV6-6, the J gene TRBJ1-5; TRBD1 might be the D (6 bases). V was shortened by 8 bases and J by 0 bases, with 11 bases between the two germline ends. Germline CDR1 is MNHNY and CDR2 is SVGAGI (reference sequence). This CDR3 has 14 amino acids. CDR3 DNA: TGTGCCAGCCAGGACAGACTTAGCAATCAGCCCCAGCATTTT. It is translated as CASQDRLSNQPQHF.

The chain couples TRBV9 to TRBJ2-2; 10 positions agree with TRBD2. The J segment lost 2 bases and the V segment lost 0 bases, leaving 1 base of the junction unmatched. CDR3 length equals 16 residues. Germline V lookup: CDR1 SGDLS, CDR2 YYNGEE. The CDR3 nucleotides read TGTGCCAGCAGCGTAGCTAGCGGGGGCAACACCGGGGAGCTGTTTTTT. Amino acids: CASSVASGGNTGELFF.

The CDR3 nucleotides are TGTGCCATCAGTGTTTGGCTAGCGGGAGGTGAAGGCAATGAGCAGTTCTTC. Translating it yields CAISVWLAGGEGNEQFF. The V call is TRBV10-3, the J call TRBJ2-1, with 11 nucleotides matching TRBD2. CDR1 and CDR2 from the germline V gene are ENHRY and SYGVKD. V was pared by 4 bases and J by 6 bases, with 11 bases of the junction left unmatched. The CDR3 covers 17 residues.

A word on this clone: Mismatch with germline at one junction end may stem from a read error. The CDR3 is CASSLAAGEAYGYTF. CDR3 nucleotides: TGTGCCAGCAGCCTAGCCGCGGGGGAGGCATACGGCTACACCTTC. The V and J genes are TRBV7-2 and TRBJ1-2, with a possible D match to TRBD1 (5 bases). This CDR3 has 15 residues. Germline V gives CDR1 SGHTA, CDR2 FQGNSA. Full variable domain (rest looked up from reference TRBV7-2 and TRBJ1-2): GAGVSQSPSNKVTEKGKDVELRCDPISGHTALYWYRQSLGQGLEFLIYFQGNSAPDKSGLPSDRFSAERTGGSVSTLTIQRTQQEDSAVYLCASSLAAGEAYGYTFGSGTRLTVV.

The chain employs TRBV30 and TRBJ2-7; the match to TRBD1 covers 10 bases. With 5 bases clipped from V and 2 bases from J, the junction kept 12 bases outside the gene matches. The CDR3 is 16 amino acids. Germline CDR1 GTSNPN, CDR2 SVGIG (reference sequence). CDR3 sequence (DNA): TGTGCCTGGGACGCCCCCGAGACAGGGGGCCCCTACGAGCAGTACTTC. Translated: CAWDAPETGGPYEQYF.

The chain uses TRBV19 and TRBJ1-6; TRBD1 might be the D (5 bases). CDR3 length: 15 residues. Trimming cost V 7 bases and J 3 bases, with 13 bases left between them. Germline V gene lookup returns CDR1 LNHDA and CDR2 SQIVND (reference sequence). CDR3 in amino acids: CASTPGQGYNSPLHF. Written as DNA, the CDR3 is TGTGCCAGTACCCCAGGACAAGGCTATAATTCACCCCTCCACTTT.

The chain carries TRBV7-9 and TRBJ2-1; 12 nucleotides agree with TRBD2. The CDR3 covers 16 residues. Germline trimming cut 1 base from V and 6 bases from J; bases unmatched to any gene: 4. Germline values: CDR1 SEHNR, CDR2 FQNEAQ (reference sequence). CDR3 DNA sequence: TGTGCCAGCAGCTTAGGGATGGGACTAGCGGGCAATGAGCAGTTCTTC. It codes for CASSLGMGLAGNEQFF.

The chain has TRBV5-1 and TRBJ1-6; D not certain. The CDR3 is 16 amino acids. Trimming stripped 2 bases from V and 7 bases from J, with 16 bases between. Germline V gene lookup returns CDR1 SGHRS and CDR2 YFSETQ. DNA for the CDR3: TGCGCCAGCAGCTTTTGGGCCTCAAGCGGGAATTCACCCCTCCACTTT. Amino acid sequence: CASSFWASSGNSPLHF. The variable domain in full, with the rest retrieved from reference TRBV5-1 and TRBJ1-6, is KAGVTQTPRYLIKTRGQQVTLSCSPISGHRSVSWYQQTPGQGLQFLFEYFSETQRNKGNFPGRFSGRQFSNSRSEMNVSTLELGDSALYLCASSFWASSGNSPLHFGNGTRLTVT.

The chain uses TRBV6-2 or TRBV6-3 and TRBJ2-3; the match to TRBD1 covers 9 bases. There are 16 residues in the CDR3. Trimming took 5 bases from V and 2 from J; bases not matched to a gene: 8. Germline V gene data show CDR1 as MNHEY and CDR2 as SVGEGT. The CDR3 sequence is CASSKGTGSLTDTQYF. CDR3 coding DNA: TGTGCCAGCAGTAAGGGGACAGGGTCTCTCACAGATACGCAGTATTTT.

The chain links TRBV5-1 to TRBJ2-7, with 9 bases fitting TRBD2. CDR1 and CDR2 (germline): SGHRS, YFSETQ. J was trimmed by 4 bases and V by 7 bases; bases with no gene match: 9. This CDR3 region has 14 residues. The CDR3 DNA reads as TGCGCCAGCGGGATGACTAGCGGAGGTTACGAGCAGTACTTC. This sequence encodes CASGMTSGGYEQYF.

This chain connects TRBV27 to TRBJ2-1; 10 positions agree with TRBD1. CDR3 length: 17 amino acids. Trimming cost V 2 bases and J 3 bases; bases outside gene matches: 7. CDR1 is MNHEY, CDR2 SMNVEV, per germline (reference sequence). The CDR3 is CASSLIIGDRGYNEQFF. The CDR3 coding sequence is TGTGCCAGCAGTTTAATAATAGGGGACAGGGGCTACAATGAGCAGTTCTTC.

The gene calls are TRBV2 and TRBJ2-1, with a tentative D call TRBD2 (6 bases). Germline lookup yields CDR1 SNHLY and CDR2 FYNNEI. V gave up 8 bases and J gave up 0 bases, with 17 bases separating them. This CDR3 has 16 residues. The CDR3: CASEGGLPDSYNEQFF. CDR3 nucleotide sequence: TGTGCCAGCGAGGGAGGACTCCCCGACTCCTACAATGAGCAGTTCTTC.

This chain joins TRBV3-1 (or the pseudogene TRBV3-2) and TRBJ2-7; 9 bases align to TRBD1. The V and J ends lost 4 bases and 4 bases, in that order; junction bases with no gene match: 2. The CDR3 is 13 amino acids. CDR1 LGHDT and CDR2 YNNKEL come from the germline V gene (reference sequence). CDR3 sequence: CASSRDRAYEQYF. The CDR3, as DNA: TGTGCCAGCAGCCGGGACAGGGCATACGAGCAGTACTTC.

The chain combines TRBV25-1 with TRBJ2-2; 9 bases agree with TRBD1. The CDR3 has 15 amino acids. From germline, CDR1 is MGHDK and CDR2 SYGVNS. V lost 4 bases and J lost 4; bases outside the gene matches: 4. The CDR3 sequence: CASSGRDRVTGELFF. The DNA of the CDR3 is TGTGCCAGCAGTGGCCGGGACAGGGTCACCGGGGAGCTGTTTTTT.

This chain connects TRBV29-1 to TRBJ2-7; 7 bases align to TRBD2. Germline CDR1 reads SQVTM; CDR2 reads ANQGSEA. With V trimmed by 8 bases and J by 2 bases, 3 bases remained unmatched. CDR3 size: 11 residues. CDR3 sequence (DNA): TGCAGCCCTGGACTAGCCTACGAGCAGTACTTC. It specifies CSPGLAYEQYF.

The chain carries TRBV30 and TRBJ1-5; D not resolved. Trimming pared 3 bases from V and 3 bases from J, leaving 21 bases between. Germline CDR1 reads GTSNPN; CDR2 reads SVGIG (reference sequence). This CDR3 has 17 residues. CDR3 coding DNA: TGTGCCTGGAGCCCCATCTCGGGCCGAGGGTTCAATCAGCCCCAGCATTTT. This translates into CAWSPISGRGFNQPQHF.

The sample holds a few counts of this clone. The chain has TRBV5-1 and TRBJ2-1; no reliable D call. This CDR3 is built from 17 residues. The germline V and J ends were trimmed by 0 bases and 6 bases, with 19 bases remaining between them. The germline gives CDR1 SGHRS, CDR2 YFSETQ. CDR3 DNA sequence: TGCGCCAGCAGCTTGGAGATTGATTTTACCCAAGCCAATGAGCAGTTCTTC. It yields the protein CASSLEIDFTQANEQFF.